The next 7 T cell receptor beta chains were all read from a single sample in a study of ipilimumab plus nivolumab after autologous stem cell transplantation. Measured with immunoSEQ multiplex PCR; TCRdb has only the in-frame clones, and not every one. The top ten hold about 0.97% of the sample, which has 43,000 or so clones, 88% seen once. The sample was PBMCs, taken in a trial of ipilimumab plus nivolumab as post-transplant consolidation. The receptors originated from a male donor with multiple myeloma.

The V call is TRBV29-1, the J call TRBJ1-1, with TRBD1 matching 12 bases. Germline V gene sequence: CDR1 SQVTM, CDR2 ANQGSEA. The CDR3 runs 15 residues. The V gene end was trimmed by 8 bases and the J gene end by 4 bases; junction bases not matched to a gene: 11. CDR3 DNA: TGCAGCACTACCGGGACAGGGGGCTATGGCACTGAAGCTTTCTTT. Translating gives CSTTGTGGYGTEAFF.

The genes are TRBV12-5 and TRBJ2-7; a weak D match, TRBD2 (6 bases). Germline CDR1 LGHNT, CDR2 FRNRAP. CDR3 length: 15 residues. V was trimmed by 2 bases and J by 7 bases, leaving 18 bases between them. The CDR3 sequence: CASGLTRDPDREQYF. The CDR3 bases are TGTGCTAGTGGTTTGACGCGGGACCCCGACCGGGAGCAGTACTTC.

The V call is TRBV5-1, the J call TRBJ2-5; 8 bases match TRBD1. The germline V gene has CDR1 SGHRS and CDR2 YFSETQ. V shed 6 bases, J shed 4 bases, and the junction held 5 bases outside the gene matches. The CDR3 has 13 residues. Here the CDR3 DNA reads TGCGCCAGCAACTTCCAGGGGGCAGAGACCCAGTACTTC. Translated: CASNFQGAETQYF.

The gene calls are TRBV5-1 and TRBJ1-1, with 10 bases aligning to TRBD1. The CDR3 spans 15 residues. Germline CDR1 is SGHRS and CDR2 is YFSETQ. Germline trimming cut 0 bases from V and 5 bases from J; bases unmatched to any gene: 4. The CDR3 bases are TGCGCCAGCAGCTTGGGGACAGGGGGGTTGACTGAAGCTTTCTTT. It translates to CASSLGTGGLTEAFF.

The table lists this clone with a few counts. This rearrangement joins TRBV7-9 to TRBJ1-2, with a weak D call TRBD1 (5 bases). V gave up 1 base and J gave up 8 bases, with 14 bases separating them. The CDR3 totals 14 residues. CDR1 SEHNR and CDR2 FQNEAQ come from the germline V gene (reference sequence). The CDR3 DNA is TGTGCCAGCAGCTTAGGGGGGATCCTCTTCGGCTACACCTTC. Amino acids: CASSLGGILFGYTF. The complete variable domain, with remaining parts taken from reference TRBV7-9 and TRBJ1-2, reads DTGVSQNPRHKITKRGQNVTFRCDPISEHNRLYWYRQTLGQGPEFLTYFQNEAQLEKSRLLSDRFSAERPKGSFSTLEIQRTEQGDSAMYLCASSLGGILFGYTFGSGTRLTVV.

The rearrangement joins TRBV10-3 to TRBJ1-1; D is possibly TRBD1 (5 bases). CDR3 length: 16 amino acids. The germline gives CDR1 ENHRY, CDR2 SYGVKD. Trimming shortened V by 2 bases and J by 1 base, and 14 bases separated the two germline ends. The chain's CDR3 is CAISEPNRQQNTEAFF. The CDR3 DNA sequence: TGTGCCATCAGTGAGCCCAACCGACAGCAGAACACTGAAGCTTTCTTT.

This clone is a singleton in its sample. The chain uses TRBV7-9 and TRBJ2-7; weak D call: TRBD2 (5 bases). CDR1 and CDR2 (germline): SEHNR, FQNEAQ (reference sequence). V was trimmed by 5 bases and J by 3 bases, leaving 17 bases between them. This CDR3 has 15 residues. The CDR3 bases are TGTGCCAGCAGCCCGCCCTTTGGAGGCGTCTACGAGCAGTACTTC. Its translation: CASSPPFGGVYEQYF.